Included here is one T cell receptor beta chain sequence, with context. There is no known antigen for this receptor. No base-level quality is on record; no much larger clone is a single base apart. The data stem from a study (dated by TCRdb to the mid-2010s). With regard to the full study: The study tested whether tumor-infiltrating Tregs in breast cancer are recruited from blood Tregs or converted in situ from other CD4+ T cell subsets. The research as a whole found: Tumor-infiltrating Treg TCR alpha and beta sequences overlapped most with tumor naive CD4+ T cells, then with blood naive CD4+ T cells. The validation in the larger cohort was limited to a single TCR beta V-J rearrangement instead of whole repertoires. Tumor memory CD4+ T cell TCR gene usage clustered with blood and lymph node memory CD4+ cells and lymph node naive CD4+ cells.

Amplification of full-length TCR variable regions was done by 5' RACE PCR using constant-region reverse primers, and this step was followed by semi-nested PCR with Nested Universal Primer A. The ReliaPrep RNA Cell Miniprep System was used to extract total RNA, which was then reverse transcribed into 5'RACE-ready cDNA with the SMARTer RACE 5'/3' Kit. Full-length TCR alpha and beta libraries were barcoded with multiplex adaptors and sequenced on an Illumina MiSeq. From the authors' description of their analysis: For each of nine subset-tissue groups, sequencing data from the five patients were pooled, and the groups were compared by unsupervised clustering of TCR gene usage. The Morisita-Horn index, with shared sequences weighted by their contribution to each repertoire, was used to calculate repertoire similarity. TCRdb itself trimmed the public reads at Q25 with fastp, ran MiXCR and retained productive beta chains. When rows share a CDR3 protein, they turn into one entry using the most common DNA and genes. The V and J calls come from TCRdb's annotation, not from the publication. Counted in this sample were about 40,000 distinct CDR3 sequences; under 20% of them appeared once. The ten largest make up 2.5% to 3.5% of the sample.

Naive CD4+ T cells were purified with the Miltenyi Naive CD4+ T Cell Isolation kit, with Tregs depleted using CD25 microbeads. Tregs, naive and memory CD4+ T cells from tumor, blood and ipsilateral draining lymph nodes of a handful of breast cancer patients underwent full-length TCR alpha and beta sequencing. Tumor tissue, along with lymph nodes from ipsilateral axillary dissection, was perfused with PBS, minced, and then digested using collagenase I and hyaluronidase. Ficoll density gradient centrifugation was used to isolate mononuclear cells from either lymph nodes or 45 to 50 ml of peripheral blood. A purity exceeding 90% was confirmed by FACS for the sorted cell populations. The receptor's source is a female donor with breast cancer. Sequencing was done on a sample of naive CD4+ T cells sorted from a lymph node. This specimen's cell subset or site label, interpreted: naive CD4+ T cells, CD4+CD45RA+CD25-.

Read as DNA, the sequence is TGTGCCAGCAGCTTATTCTCTTTACGGAGCTCCTACGAGCAGTACTTC. This sequence encodes CASSLFSLRSSYEQYF. This sequence uses TRBV7-2 and TRBJ2-7, with the D segment identity uncertain. The CDR3 runs 16 amino acids, cysteine and phenylalanine included. Left in the record is the CDR3 DNA by itself, 48 bases read in frame from the first base. Per the germline V gene, SGHTA is the CDR1 and FQGNSA is the CDR2. V drops 2 bases and J drops 0 bases, leaving 14 bases in between.